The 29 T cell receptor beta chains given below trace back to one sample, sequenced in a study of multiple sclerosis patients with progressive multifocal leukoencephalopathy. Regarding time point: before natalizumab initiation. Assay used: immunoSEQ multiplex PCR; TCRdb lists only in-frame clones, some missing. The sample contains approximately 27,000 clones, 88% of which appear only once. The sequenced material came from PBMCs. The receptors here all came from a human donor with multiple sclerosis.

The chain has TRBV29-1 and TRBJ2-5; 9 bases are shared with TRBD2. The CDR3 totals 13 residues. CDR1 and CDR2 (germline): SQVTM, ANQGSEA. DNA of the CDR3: TGCAGTGGAACCGGGACTAGCTTCGGGACCCAGTACTTC. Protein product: CSGTGTSFGTQYF.

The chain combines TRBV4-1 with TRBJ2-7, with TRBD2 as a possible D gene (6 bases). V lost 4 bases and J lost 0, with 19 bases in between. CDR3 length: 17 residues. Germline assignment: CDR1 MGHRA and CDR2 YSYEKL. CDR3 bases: TGCGCCAGCAGCCGGGGAGGAGGACTCTCAAGCTCCTACGAGCAGTACTTC. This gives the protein CASSRGGGLSSSYEQYF.

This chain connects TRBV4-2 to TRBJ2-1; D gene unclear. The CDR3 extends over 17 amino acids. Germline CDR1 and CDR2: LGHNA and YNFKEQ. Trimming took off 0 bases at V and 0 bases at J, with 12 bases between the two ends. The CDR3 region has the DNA TGTGCCAGCAGCCAAGAGGACGGCCCGAGCTCCTACAATGAGCAGTTCTTC. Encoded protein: CASSQEDGPSSYNEQFF.

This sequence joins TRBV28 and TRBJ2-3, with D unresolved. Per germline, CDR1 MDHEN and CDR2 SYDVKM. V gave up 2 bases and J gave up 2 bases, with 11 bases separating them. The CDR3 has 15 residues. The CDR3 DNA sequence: TGTGCCAGCAGTTTAGCAGGAGAACCCACAGATACGCAGTATTTT. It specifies CASSLAGEPTDTQYF.

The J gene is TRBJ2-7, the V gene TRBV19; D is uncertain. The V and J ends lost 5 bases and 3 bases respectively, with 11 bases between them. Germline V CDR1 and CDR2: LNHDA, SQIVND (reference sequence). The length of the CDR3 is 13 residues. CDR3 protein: CASSEVSGYEQYF. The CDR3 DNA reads TGTGCCAGTAGTGAAGTTTCGGGCTACGAGCAGTACTTC.

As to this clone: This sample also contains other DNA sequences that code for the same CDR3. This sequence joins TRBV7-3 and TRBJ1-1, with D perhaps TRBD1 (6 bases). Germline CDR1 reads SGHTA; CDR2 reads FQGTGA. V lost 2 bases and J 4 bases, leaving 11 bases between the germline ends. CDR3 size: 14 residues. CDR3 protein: CASSLGEGGTEAFF. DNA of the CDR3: TGTGCCAGCAGCTTAGGGGAGGGGGGCACTGAAGCTTTCTTT.

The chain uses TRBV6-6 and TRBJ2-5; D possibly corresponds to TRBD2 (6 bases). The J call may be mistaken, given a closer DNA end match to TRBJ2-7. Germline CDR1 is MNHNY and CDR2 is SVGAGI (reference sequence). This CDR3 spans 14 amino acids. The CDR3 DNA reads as TGTGCCAGCAATGCGGGCGGGGAGCCCTACGAGCAGTACTTC. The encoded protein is CASNAGGEPYEQYF.

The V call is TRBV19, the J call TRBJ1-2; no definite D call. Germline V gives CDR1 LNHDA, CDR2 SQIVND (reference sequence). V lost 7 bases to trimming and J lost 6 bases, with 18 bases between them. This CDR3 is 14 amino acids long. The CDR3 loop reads CASTGWTPGNGYTF. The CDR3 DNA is TGTGCCAGTACGGGCTGGACTCCGGGCAATGGCTACACCTTC.

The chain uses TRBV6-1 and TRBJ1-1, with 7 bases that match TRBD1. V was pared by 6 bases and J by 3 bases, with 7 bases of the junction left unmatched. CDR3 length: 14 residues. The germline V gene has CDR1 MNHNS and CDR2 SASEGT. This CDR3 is CASRVRGPDTEAFF. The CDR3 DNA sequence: TGTGCCAGCAGAGTTAGGGGGCCGGACACTGAAGCTTTCTTT.

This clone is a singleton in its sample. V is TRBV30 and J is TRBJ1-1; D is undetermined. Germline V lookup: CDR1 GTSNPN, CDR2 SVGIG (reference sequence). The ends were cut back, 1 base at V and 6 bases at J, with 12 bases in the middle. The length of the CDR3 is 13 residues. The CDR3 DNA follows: TGTGCCTGGAGTGGGGTACTGGAATCTGAAGCTTTCTTT. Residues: CAWSGVLESEAFF.

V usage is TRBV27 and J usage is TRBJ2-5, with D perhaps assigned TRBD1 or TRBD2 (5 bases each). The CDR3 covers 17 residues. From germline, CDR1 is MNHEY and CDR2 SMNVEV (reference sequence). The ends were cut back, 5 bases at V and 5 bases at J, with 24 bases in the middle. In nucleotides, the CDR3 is TGTGCCAGCAGTCCCCGATTTACCAGGGTTGGGACCGAGACCCAGTACTTC. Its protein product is CASSPRFTRVGTETQYF.

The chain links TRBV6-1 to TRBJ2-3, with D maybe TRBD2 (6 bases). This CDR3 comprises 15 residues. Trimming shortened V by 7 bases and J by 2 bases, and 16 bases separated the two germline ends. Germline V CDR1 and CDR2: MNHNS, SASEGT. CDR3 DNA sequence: TGTGCCAGCATTCCCCCGGGACTCATCACAGATACGCAGTATTTT. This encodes CASIPPGLITDTQYF.

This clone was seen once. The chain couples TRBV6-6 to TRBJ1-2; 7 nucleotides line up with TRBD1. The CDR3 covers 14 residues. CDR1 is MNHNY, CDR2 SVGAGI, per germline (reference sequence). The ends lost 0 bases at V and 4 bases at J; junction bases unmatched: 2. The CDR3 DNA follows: TGTGCCAGCAGTTACTCCGGGACAGCCTATGGCTACACCTTC. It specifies CASSYSGTAYGYTF.

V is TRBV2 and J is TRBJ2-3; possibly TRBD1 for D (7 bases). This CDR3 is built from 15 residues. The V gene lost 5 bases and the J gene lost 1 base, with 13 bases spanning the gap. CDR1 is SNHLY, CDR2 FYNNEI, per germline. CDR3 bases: TGTGCCAGCAGTAAGGGCAGGGGGGGCACAGATACGCAGTATTTT. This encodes CASSKGRGGTDTQYF.

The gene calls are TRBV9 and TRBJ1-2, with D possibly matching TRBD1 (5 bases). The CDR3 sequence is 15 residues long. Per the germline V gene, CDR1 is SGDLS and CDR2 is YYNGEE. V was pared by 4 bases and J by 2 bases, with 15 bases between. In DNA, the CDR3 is TGTGCCAGCAGCTCACAGGCCTTCCGGAACTATGGCTACACCTTC. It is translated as CASSSQAFRNYGYTF.

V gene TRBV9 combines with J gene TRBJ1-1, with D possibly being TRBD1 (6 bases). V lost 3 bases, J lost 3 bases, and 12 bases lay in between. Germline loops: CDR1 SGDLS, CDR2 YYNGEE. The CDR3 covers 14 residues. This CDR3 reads CASSEGPGDTEAFF. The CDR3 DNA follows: TGTGCCAGCAGCGAAGGACCAGGGGACACTGAAGCTTTCTTT. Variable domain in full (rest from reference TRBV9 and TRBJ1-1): DSGVTQTPKHLITATGQRVTLRCSPRSGDLSVYWYQQSLDQGLQFLIQYYNGEERAKGNILERFSAQQFPDLHSELNLSSLELGDSALYFCASSEGPGDTEAFFGQGTRLTVV.

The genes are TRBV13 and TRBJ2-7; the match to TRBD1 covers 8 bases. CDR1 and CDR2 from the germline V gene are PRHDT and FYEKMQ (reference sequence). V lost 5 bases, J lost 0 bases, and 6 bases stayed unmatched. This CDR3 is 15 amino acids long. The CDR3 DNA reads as TGTGCCAGCAGCCCCACAGGGGGGAGCTCCTACGAGCAGTACTTC. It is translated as CASSPTGGSSYEQYF.

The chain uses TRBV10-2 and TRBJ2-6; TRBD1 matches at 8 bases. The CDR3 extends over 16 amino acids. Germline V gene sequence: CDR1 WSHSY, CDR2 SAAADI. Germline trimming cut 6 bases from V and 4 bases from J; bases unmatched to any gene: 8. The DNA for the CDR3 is TGCGCCAGCAGACAGGGGGACGGTCTGGGGGCCAACGTCCTGACTTTC. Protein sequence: CASRQGDGLGANVLTF.

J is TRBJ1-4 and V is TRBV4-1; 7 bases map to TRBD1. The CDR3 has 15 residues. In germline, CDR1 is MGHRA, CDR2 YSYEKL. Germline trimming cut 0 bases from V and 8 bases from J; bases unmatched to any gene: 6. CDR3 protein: CASSQEQGGREKLFF. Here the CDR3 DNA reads TGCGCCAGCAGCCAAGAGCAGGGGGGAAGGGAAAAACTGTTTTTT.

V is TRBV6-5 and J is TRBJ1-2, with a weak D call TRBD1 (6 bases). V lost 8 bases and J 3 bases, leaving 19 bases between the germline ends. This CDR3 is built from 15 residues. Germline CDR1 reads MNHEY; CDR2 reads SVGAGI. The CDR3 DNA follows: TGTGCCAGCTCTCCGGACAGCGGGAGGTACTATGGCTACACCTTC. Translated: CASSPDSGRYYGYTF.

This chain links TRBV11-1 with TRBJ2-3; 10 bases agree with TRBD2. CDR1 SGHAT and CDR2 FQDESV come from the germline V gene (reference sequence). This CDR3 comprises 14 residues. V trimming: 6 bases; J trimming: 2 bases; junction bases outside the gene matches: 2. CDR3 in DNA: TGTGCCAGCAGAAGCGGGGGGGCCACAGATACGCAGTATTTT. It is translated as CASRSGGATDTQYF.

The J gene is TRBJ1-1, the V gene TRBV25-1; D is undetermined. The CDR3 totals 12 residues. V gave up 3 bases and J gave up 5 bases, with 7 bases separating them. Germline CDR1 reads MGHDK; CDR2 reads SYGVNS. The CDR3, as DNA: TGTGCCAGCAGTGATCCCGGGACTGAAGCTTTCTTT. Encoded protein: CASSDPGTEAFF. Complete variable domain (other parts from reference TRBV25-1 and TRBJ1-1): EADIYQTPRYLVIGTGKKITLECSQTMGHDKMYWYQQDPGMELHLIHYSYGVNSTEKGDLSSESTVSRIRTEHFPLTLESARPSHTSQYLCASSDPGTEAFFGQGTRLTVV.

CDR3 sequence (DNA): TGTGCCAGCAGCTTAGCACAGAATAGTAACTATGGCTACACCTTC. As protein: CASSLAQNSNYGYTF. The chain employs TRBV7-9 and TRBJ1-2; D gene unclear. This CDR3 is built from 15 residues. Trimming removed 0 bases from V and 1 base from J, with 9 bases in between. The germline gives CDR1 SEHNR, CDR2 FQNEAQ (reference sequence).

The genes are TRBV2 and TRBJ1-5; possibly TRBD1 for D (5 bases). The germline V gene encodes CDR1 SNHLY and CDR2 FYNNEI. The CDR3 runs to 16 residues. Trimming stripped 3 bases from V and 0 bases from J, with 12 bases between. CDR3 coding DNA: TGTGCCAGCAGTGATCGGGGCGGGTATAGCAATCAGCCCCAGCATTTT. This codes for CASSDRGGYSNQPQHF.

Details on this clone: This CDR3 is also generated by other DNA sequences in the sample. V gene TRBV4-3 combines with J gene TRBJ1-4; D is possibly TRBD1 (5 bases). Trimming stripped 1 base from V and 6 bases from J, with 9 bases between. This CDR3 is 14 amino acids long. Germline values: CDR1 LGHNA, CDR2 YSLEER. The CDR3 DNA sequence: TGCGCCAGCAGCCAAGCGGCGGGGGATGAAAAACTGTTTTTT. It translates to CASSQAAGDEKLFF.

In DNA form, the CDR3 reads TGTGCCAGCAGCTCACAGGGCCCTGGAAACACCATATATTTT. This gives the protein CASSSQGPGNTIYF. V and J are TRBV13 and TRBJ1-3; D possibly corresponds to TRBD1 (6 bases). Germline CDR1 reads PRHDT; CDR2 reads FYEKMQ (reference sequence). This CDR3 has 14 residues. The germline V and J ends were trimmed by 4 bases and 2 bases, with 9 bases remaining between them.

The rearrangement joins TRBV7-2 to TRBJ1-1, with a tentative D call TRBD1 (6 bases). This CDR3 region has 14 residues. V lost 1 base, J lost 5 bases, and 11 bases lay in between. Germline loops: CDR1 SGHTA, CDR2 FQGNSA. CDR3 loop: CASSLGPQGTEAFF. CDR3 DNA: TGTGCCAGCAGCTTAGGACCCCAGGGGACTGAAGCTTTCTTT.

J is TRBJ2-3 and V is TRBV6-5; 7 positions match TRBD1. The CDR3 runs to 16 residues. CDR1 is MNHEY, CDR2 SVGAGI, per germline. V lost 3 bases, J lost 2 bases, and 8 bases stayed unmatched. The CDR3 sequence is CASSYDGRGSTDTQYF. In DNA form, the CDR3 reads TGTGCCAGCAGTTATGACGGCAGGGGGTCCACAGATACGCAGTATTTT.

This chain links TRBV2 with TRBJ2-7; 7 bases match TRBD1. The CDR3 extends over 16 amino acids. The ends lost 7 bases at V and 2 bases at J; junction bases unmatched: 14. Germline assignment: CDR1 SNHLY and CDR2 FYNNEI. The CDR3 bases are TGTGCCAGCATCGGAATACAGGGGTCAAGTACCTACGAGCAGTACTTC. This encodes CASIGIQGSSTYEQYF.